Presented here are 22 T cell receptor beta chains from one specimen sequenced in a study of blood T cell repertoires in COVID-19. Repertoires were generated with immunoSEQ multiplex PCR, while TCRdb's copy carries only in-frame clones and drops some. The sample carries roughly 130,000 clones, about nine tenths recorded once. Sequencing was performed on peripheral blood. These receptors came from a man aged 55 to 70 with COVID-19, enrolled during active disease.

CDR3 protein: CASSPEIRELNYGYTF. The CDR3 DNA reads TGTGCCAGCTCACCAGAGATCCGGGAGCTCAACTATGGCTACACCTTC. The V gene is TRBV18, the J gene TRBJ1-2; D gene ambiguous. There are 16 residues in the CDR3. Germline CDR1 reads KGHSH; CDR2 reads LQKENI. Trimming took off 2 bases at V and 2 bases at J, with 15 bases between the two ends.

V and J are TRBV28 and TRBJ2-5, with 11 bases fitting TRBD1. Germline CDR1 reads MDHEN; CDR2 reads SYDVKM. Trimming removed 5 bases from V and 4 bases from J; junction bases left unmatched: 9. This CDR3 is 16 amino acids long. CDR3 nucleotide sequence: TGTGCCAGCAGTCCTGGGACAGGGGGTGCGGGAGAGACCCAGTACTTC. This codes for CASSPGTGGAGETQYF. Full variable domain (outside the CDR3, taken from reference TRBV28 and TRBJ2-5): DVKVTQSSRYLVKRTGEKVFLECVQDMDHENMFWYRQDPGLGLRLIYFSYDVKMKEKGDIPEGYSVSREKKERFSLILESASTNQTSMYLCASSPGTGGAGETQYFGPGTRLLVL.

The chain employs TRBV7-8 and TRBJ2-2; TRBD2 is a possible D gene (6 bases). CDR3 size: 16 residues. The V end lost 4 bases, the J end lost 4 bases, and 16 bases lay between the germline ends. Germline V CDR1 and CDR2: SGHVS, FQNEAQ. DNA of the CDR3: TGTGCCAGCAGCTCTTACAAGGGGCGGGGCACCGGGGAGCTGTTTTTT. The encoded protein is CASSSYKGRGTGELFF.

V is TRBV5-1 and J is TRBJ2-1; D not certain. The CDR3 consists of 15 residues. The germline V and J ends were trimmed by 4 bases and 0 bases, with 11 bases remaining between them. Looked up from germline, CDR1 is SGHRS and CDR2 is YFSETQ. The CDR3 DNA is TGCGCCAGCAGCCCGACACCCAGCTCCTACAATGAGCAGTTCTTC. Its translation: CASSPTPSSYNEQFF.

The V gene is TRBV27, the J gene TRBJ2-7, with a possible D match to TRBD1 (6 bases). The V end lost 6 bases, the J end lost 3 bases, and 12 bases lay between the germline ends. Germline V gene sequence: CDR1 MNHEY, CDR2 SMNVEV (reference sequence). The CDR3 consists of 13 residues. The CDR3 is CASRRQGNYEQYF. As DNA, the CDR3 is TGTGCCAGCAGAAGGCAGGGGAACTACGAGCAGTACTTC.

The rearrangement uses TRBV7-9 and TRBJ1-2, with D possibly being TRBD1 (5 bases). CDR3 length: 10 amino acids. Germline CDR1 is SEHNR and CDR2 is FQNEAQ (reference sequence). Trimming pared 9 bases from V and 6 bases from J, leaving 8 bases between. The CDR3 coding sequence is TGTGCCAGTAAAGGGGATGGCTACACCTTC. This sequence encodes CASKGDGYTF.

This clone is a singleton in its sample. The chain carries TRBV10-3 and TRBJ2-2, with D maybe TRBD1 (5 bases). Trimming took 10 bases from V and 5 from J, leaving 14 bases between them. Germline loops: CDR1 ENHRY, CDR2 SYGVKD. The CDR3 is 13 residues long. The CDR3 DNA is TGTGCCACCACCGCAGGGTTGACCGGGGAGCTGTTTTTT. Translated, it gives CATTAGLTGELFF.

The J gene is TRBJ1-1, the V gene TRBV7-3, with TRBD1 as a possible D gene (6 bases). CDR3 length: 16 residues. Trimming removed 5 bases at V and 6 bases at J, with 22 bases between. CDR1 and CDR2 (germline): SGHTA, FQGTGA. This CDR3 reads CASSPGGAEGAPEAFF. The CDR3 DNA follows: TGTGCCAGCAGCCCCGGGGGGGCCGAAGGTGCCCCTGAAGCTTTCTTT.

The rearrangement uses TRBV11-3 and TRBJ2-5; D gene unclear. Looked up from germline, CDR1 is SGHNT and CDR2 is YENEEA. This CDR3 is 15 amino acids long. Trimming shortened V by 1 base and J by 2 bases, and 11 bases separated the two germline ends. The CDR3 loop is CASSLGTATQETQYF. CDR3 bases: TGTGCCAGCAGCTTAGGTACAGCTACTCAAGAGACCCAGTACTTC. The full variable domain, completed using reference TRBV11-3 and TRBJ2-5, is EAGVVQSPRYKIIEKKQPVAFWCNPISGHNTLYWYLQNLGQGPELLIRYENEEAVDDSQLPKDRFSAERLKGVDSTLKIQPAELGDSAVYLCASSLGTATQETQYFGPGTRLLVL.

J is TRBJ2-7 and V is TRBV18; 7 bases are shared with TRBD1. J gave up 0 bases and V 4 bases, and 6 bases lay outside the gene matches. This CDR3 is 15 amino acids long. The V gene's germline CDR1 is KGHSH and CDR2 LQKENI. The CDR3 nucleotides are TGTGCCAGCTCACAGGGGGCGGTACCCTCCTACGAGCAGTACTTC. It specifies CASSQGAVPSYEQYF.

The chain carries TRBV6-5 and TRBJ1-1; possible D gene TRBD1, 5 bases. V lost 5 bases, J lost 3 bases, and 7 bases lay in between. This CDR3 has 12 amino acids. Germline V gene lookup returns CDR1 MNHEY and CDR2 SVGAGI. The CDR3 loop reads CASSRGDTEAFF. The CDR3 bases are TGTGCCAGCAGTAGGGGTGACACTGAAGCTTTCTTT.

The chain links TRBV7-3 to TRBJ2-1, with 8 nucleotides matching TRBD2. The V gene's germline CDR1 is SGHTA and CDR2 FQGTGA. V lost 2 bases and J lost 7; bases outside the gene matches: 7. This CDR3 region has 15 residues. This CDR3 is CASSLGAGATNEQFF. CDR3 DNA sequence: TGTGCCAGCAGCTTAGGAGCGGGAGCCACAAATGAGCAGTTCTTC.

The V gene is TRBV2, the J gene TRBJ2-1; 8 bases agree with TRBD1. This CDR3 contains 13 residues. In germline, CDR1 is SNHLY, CDR2 FYNNEI. Trimming at V came to 11 bases and at J to 1 base, leaving 4 bases not matched to a gene. The CDR3 loop reads CAGNRGSYNEQFF. CDR3 in DNA: TGTGCCGGAAACAGGGGGTCCTACAATGAGCAGTTCTTC.

In its sample, this clone was seen a few times. CDR3 loop: CASSLWTGEGNEQFF. The CDR3 coding sequence is TGTGCCAGCAGCCTATGGACAGGGGAGGGCAATGAGCAGTTCTTC. The chain joins TRBV28 to TRBJ2-1, with 9 bases aligning to TRBD1. Germline CDR1 reads MDHEN; CDR2 reads SYDVKM. The CDR3 consists of 15 residues. V dropped 6 bases and J dropped 6; count of bases not matched to a gene: 9.

The gene calls are TRBV3-1 (or the pseudogene TRBV3-2) and TRBJ2-5, with TRBD1 matching 8 bases. Trimming at V came to 0 bases and at J to 0 bases, leaving 6 bases not matched to a gene. Germline V gene data show CDR1 as LGHDT and CDR2 as YNNKEL (reference sequence). This CDR3 is built from 17 residues. This CDR3 is CASSQDGTGKYQETQYF. DNA of the CDR3: TGTGCCAGCAGCCAAGACGGGACAGGAAAATACCAAGAGACCCAGTACTTC.

The chain couples TRBV3-1 (or the pseudogene TRBV3-2) to TRBJ2-1, with 9 bases that match TRBD2. This CDR3 comprises 16 residues. Per germline, CDR1 LGHDT and CDR2 YNNKEL (reference sequence). Germline trimming cut 6 bases from V and 3 bases from J; bases unmatched to any gene: 9. CDR3 sequence: CASRPATSGLYNEQFF. The CDR3 DNA follows: TGTGCCAGCAGACCCGCGACTAGCGGCCTCTACAATGAGCAGTTCTTC.

V and J are TRBV19 and TRBJ2-1, with TRBD2 as a possible D gene (6 bases). Germline lookup yields CDR1 LNHDA and CDR2 SQIVND (reference sequence). V was trimmed by 2 bases and J by 5 bases, leaving 10 bases between them. The CDR3 loop spans 14 amino acids. CDR3 in DNA: TGTGCCAGTAGTATATCTAGCGTGAACAATGAGCAGTTCTTC. Amino acid sequence: CASSISSVNNEQFF. Using reference TRBV19 and TRBJ2-1 for the parts outside the CDR3, the full variable domain is DGGITQSPKYLFRKEGQNVTLSCEQNLNHDAMYWYRQDPGQGLRLIYYSQIVNDFQKGDIAEGYSVSREKKESFPLTVTSAQKNPTAFYLCASSISSVNNEQFFGPGTRLTVL.

This chain joins TRBV7-9 and TRBJ2-5, with D possibly matching TRBD1 (6 bases). The germline V gene encodes CDR1 SEHNR and CDR2 FQNEAQ (reference sequence). CDR3 length: 14 amino acids. The germline V and J ends were trimmed by 5 bases and 5 bases, with 15 bases remaining between them. The DNA for the CDR3 is TGTGCCAGCAGCCTCCGGGCCCAGGGGGAGACCCAGTACTTC. It yields the protein CASSLRAQGETQYF.

The chain uses TRBV3-1 (or the pseudogene TRBV3-2) and TRBJ2-3; D gene uncertain. The CDR3 contains 14 residues. CDR1 and CDR2 from the germline V gene are LGHDT and YNNKEL (reference sequence). Trimming removed 0 bases at V and 5 bases at J, with 9 bases between. The CDR3 loop reads CASSQDSGRDTQYF. CDR3 in DNA: TGTGCCAGCAGCCAAGATTCCGGTCGAGATACGCAGTATTTT.

The CDR3 reads CASRDRVTEYEQYF. CDR3 bases: TGTGCCAGCAGGGACAGGGTGACAGAGTACGAGCAGTACTTC. The rearrangement uses TRBV2 and TRBJ2-7, with 8 nucleotides matching TRBD1. Germline CDR1 reads SNHLY; CDR2 reads FYNNEI. The CDR3 contains 14 residues. Germline trimming cut 6 bases from V and 4 bases from J; bases unmatched to any gene: 8.

J is TRBJ1-4 and V is TRBV3-1 (or the pseudogene TRBV3-2); the D is unclear. Deletions cut 0 bases from V and 6 bases from J, with 8 bases between. Germline V CDR1 and CDR2: LGHDT, YNNKEL (reference sequence). CDR3 length: 14 residues. This CDR3 is CASSQDTEDEKLFF. As DNA, the CDR3 is TGTGCCAGCAGCCAAGACACGGAGGATGAAAAACTGTTTTTT.

The chain couples TRBV3-1 (or the pseudogene TRBV3-2) to TRBJ1-2, with D unclear. The length of the CDR3 is 13 residues. V was clipped by 1 base and J by 8 bases, with 11 bases between them. Looked up from germline, CDR1 is LGHDT and CDR2 is YNNKEL (reference sequence). CDR3 amino acids: CASSQAGGKGYTF. The DNA of the CDR3 is TGTGCCAGCAGCCAAGCGGGCGGGAAGGGCTACACCTTC.